This T cell receptor (beta chain) was sequenced in a study of OX40 agonist ivuxolimab in advanced cancers. For the study at large: One patient with hepatocellular carcinoma and two with cutaneous melanoma, three in all, had partial responses.

Points on this clone: The target antigen is unknown.

General study results and limits: Expanded peripheral T cells had an undetermined antigen specificity.

Clones were read by immunoSEQ multiplex PCR, and TCRdb kept only the in-frame ones, dropping some. Of roughly 75,000 clones listed, over 70% are singletons. The clonotype comes from an adult with an advanced solid tumor such as melanoma, head and neck, liver or kidney cancer. The sequencing here drew on CD4+ or CD8+ T cells sorted from blood, taken in a trial of the OX40 agonist ivuxolimab.

In nucleotides, the CDR3 is TGTGCCTCCGGATTAGCTAACTATGGCTACACCTTC. Its translation is CASGLANYGYTF. This chain connects TRBV9 to TRBJ1-2, with no clear D. Trimming stripped 10 bases from V and 0 bases from J, with 10 bases between. Per the germline V gene, CDR1 is SGDLS and CDR2 is YYNGEE. The CDR3 extends over 12 amino acids.